These T cell receptor beta chains were read from a single sample in a study of blood T cell repertoires in COVID-19. Clones were sequenced by immunoSEQ multiplex PCR, and TCRdb holds only the in-frame ones, with some missing. This table holds about 100,000 clones, around four fifths found once. Material for sequencing was peripheral blood. All receptors come from a man between 70 and 80 years old with active or convalescent COVID-19. CDR3s include the opening cysteine and the closing phenylalanine or tryptophan. D genes are given only for firm matches. Expanded clones get a size class; other rows say once, few or many, or leave the size out.

D gene | J gene | clone size | CDR3 length | V gene | CDR3 protein | CDR3 DNA
TRBD1 | TRBJ2-7 | - | 13 | TRBV27 | CASSLTGYYEQYF | TGTGCCAGCAGCTTGACAGGGTACTACGAGCAGTACTTC
TRBD2 | TRBJ2-3 | once | 15 | TRBV28 | CASSLTAGGGDTQYF | TGTGCCAGCAGTTTAACGGCGGGGGGCGGAGATACGCAGTATTTT
- | TRBJ1-5 | - | 19 | TRBV4-1 | CASSREQISGTLRNQPQHF | TGCGCCAGCAGCAGAGAGCAGATAAGCGGGACTCTGCGCAATCAGCCCCAGCATTTT
TRBD1 | TRBJ1-4 | - | 15 | TRBV11-1 | CASSPQGPPREKLFF | TGTGCCAGCAGCCCACAGGGGCCGCCGAGGGAAAAACTGTTTTTT
- | TRBJ1-1 | once | 16 | TRBV10-3 | CAISEGQGRVNTEAFF | TGTGCCATCAGTGAGGGGCAGGGGAGGGTAAACACTGAAGCTTTCTTT
- | TRBJ2-1 | - | 17 | TRBV5-1 | CASSLVKGLSSYNEQFF | TGCGCCAGCAGCTTGGTCAAGGGGCTGAGCTCCTACAATGAGCAGTTCTTC
- | TRBJ1-2 | - | 11 | TRBV20-1 | CSAFSATTNTF | TGCAGTGCTTTTTCAGCTACTACGAACACCTTC
TRBD1 | TRBJ1-1 | - | 13 | TRBV29-1 | CSVEGQGNTEAFF | TGCAGCGTTGAAGGACAGGGGAACACTGAAGCTTTCTTT
- | TRBJ1-2 | - | 14 | TRBV5-5 | CASSLGSGPYGYTF | TGTGCCAGCAGCTTGGGATCAGGGCCCTATGGCTACACCTTC
TRBD1 | TRBJ2-7 | - | 13 | TRBV12-3/TRBV12-4 | CASSLTGGGEQYF | TGTGCCAGCAGCCTGACAGGGGGCGGCGAGCAGTACTTC
- | TRBJ1-1 | - | 13 | TRBV24-1 | CATSIGMNTEAFF | TGTGCCACCAGCATCGGGATGAACACTGAAGCTTTCTTT
- | TRBJ1-6 | once | 14 | TRBV7-9 | CASSLGGSNSPLHF | TGTGCCAGCAGCTTAGGGGGCTCGAATTCACCCCTCCACTTT
TRBD1 | TRBJ2-1 | - | 15 | TRBV28 | CASSSAGTAPYEQFF | TGTGCCAGCAGTAGCGCCGGGACAGCGCCTTATGAGCAGTTCTTC
- | TRBJ2-5 | - | 14 | TRBV7-2 | CASSIQASGGTQYF | TGTGCCAGCAGCATACAGGCGTCAGGCGGGACCCAGTACTTC
- | TRBJ1-1 | - | 13 | TRBV20-1 | CSASYTLWTEAFF | TGCAGTGCTAGTTACACCCTGTGGACTGAAGCTTTCTTT
- | TRBJ2-3 | - | 14 | TRBV19 | CASSQEGPADTQYF | TGTGCCAGTAGTCAGGAGGGTCCCGCAGATACGCAGTATTTT
- | TRBJ2-3 | many | 13 | TRBV19 | CATWDTNTDTQYF | TGTGCCACCTGGGACACCAACACAGATACGCAGTATTTT
- | TRBJ2-2 | - | 14 | TRBV5-1 | CASSVDINTGELFF | TGCGCCAGCAGCGTCGACATAAACACCGGGGAGCTGTTTTTT
- | TRBJ1-1 | - | 16 | TRBV5-1 | CASSPNGAGMNTEAFF | TGCGCCAGCAGCCCAAATGGGGCAGGAATGAACACTGAAGCTTTCTTT